The rows below give T cell receptor beta chains drawn from one sample of a study of blood T cell repertoires in COVID-19. Using immunoSEQ multiplex PCR, the repertoire was profiled, and TCRdb retains in-frame clones only, with some absent. Counted here are almost 250,000 clones, roughly 85% occurring once; the ten biggest clones make up over 7.5%. Sample: PBMCs or T cells enriched from blood (not recorded which). Source of these receptors: a woman between 45 and 60 years old with acute COVID-19. The CDR3 runs from the conserved cysteine through the conserved F or W. Each record gives: V gene, J gene, CDR3 protein.

v_call: TRBV7-6; j_call: TRBJ1-3; cdr3_aa: CASSLLGGSGNTIYF
v_call: TRBV19; j_call: TRBJ2-5; cdr3_aa: CASSIIQQETQYF
v_call: TRBV14; j_call: TRBJ1-1; cdr3_aa: CASSPRTGGTEAFF
v_call: TRBV11-2; j_call: TRBJ2-7; cdr3_aa: CASSPLGAYYEQYF
v_call: TRBV30; j_call: TRBJ2-3; cdr3_aa: CACTFGTGGKGDTQYF
v_call: TRBV11-3; j_call: TRBJ1-5; cdr3_aa: CASSLDRQGVQPQHF
v_call: TRBV2; j_call: TRBJ1-1; cdr3_aa: CASSEGRELDTEAFF
v_call: TRBV5-6; j_call: TRBJ2-7; cdr3_aa: CASSSALGQGTYEQYF
v_call: TRBV6-5; j_call: TRBJ1-1; cdr3_aa: CASKAQNRGKAFF
v_call: TRBV27; j_call: TRBJ1-6; cdr3_aa: CASSFRGSPLHF
v_call: TRBV7-6; j_call: TRBJ1-3; cdr3_aa: CASSNTGGSGNTIYF
v_call: TRBV7-3; j_call: TRBJ1-1; cdr3_aa: CASSMQGDTEAFF
v_call: TRBV5-1; j_call: TRBJ1-4; cdr3_aa: CASSARGSDEKLFF
v_call: TRBV5-1; j_call: TRBJ2-3; cdr3_aa: CASRVDRDTQYF
v_call: TRBV19; j_call: TRBJ1-5; cdr3_aa: CASSMTGANQPQHF
v_call: TRBV3-1/TRBV3-2; j_call: TRBJ1-4; cdr3_aa: CASSRQGSRKLFF
v_call: TRBV19; j_call: TRBJ2-3; cdr3_aa: CASSMASGSTDTQYF
v_call: TRBV27; j_call: TRBJ2-7; cdr3_aa: CASRKTSGYEQYF